These T cell receptor beta chains were read from a single sample in a study of cytomegalovirus exposure and HLA in healthy donors. Here immunoSEQ multiplex PCR was the method, and the copy in TCRdb shows in-frame clones only, minus some. The table shows roughly 71,000 clones, with 65% to 70% occurring only once. The sequencing sample was made of PBMCs. Receptor source: a man aged 40-50 years in good health and CMV-seropositive. CDR3s include the opening cysteine and the closing phenylalanine or tryptophan. A D gene is named only where the DNA matches it firmly.

>NA|TRBV30|TRBJ2-3
CAWRGLTDTQYF
>TRBD1|TRBV19|TRBJ1-1
CASGQGVNTEAFF
>TRBD2|TRBV7-3|TRBJ2-7
CASSPASGEQYF
>NA|TRBV7-6|TRBJ2-5
CASSSGLGETQYF
>NA|TRBV5-3|TRBJ1-3
CARSLDRVSGNTIYF
>NA|TRBV11-2|TRBJ1-1
CASSFLTGLDTEAFF
>NA|TRBV5-1|TRBJ1-4
CASSSRLSSEGFEKLFF
>NA|TRBV21-1|TRBJ1-1
CASSFRVSEYNTEAFF
>NA|TRBV5-1|TRBJ1-5
CASSLAGGANQPQHF
>NA|TRBV11-2|TRBJ1-6
CASSLFGWGQINSPLHF
>NA|TRBV11-3|TRBJ1-1
CASSPRTANTEAFF
>NA|TRBV11-3|TRBJ1-6
CASSGGTGNSPLHF
>NA|TRBV6-6|TRBJ1-1
CASSYGYSSEAFF
>NA|TRBV28|TRBJ1-6
CANQGNNSPLHF
>NA|TRBV20-1|TRBJ1-1
CSAFYLTEAFF
>TRBD2|TRBV29-1|TRBJ2-3
CSVIGGGAATQYF
>NA|TRBV4-1|TRBJ1-2
CASGGGYYGYTF
>NA|TRBV6-6|TRBJ1-6
CASRRDIGGDSPLHF
>NA|TRBV7-8|TRBJ1-1
CASSLVAGNTEAFF
>NA|TRBV5-1|TRBJ1-1
CASSLAQEMNTEAFF
>TRBD2|TRBV30|TRBJ2-7
CAWSLGEGYEQYF
>TRBD2|TRBV6-5|TRBJ2-1
CASTQTSGGAYEQFF
>NA|TRBV6-1|TRBJ1-3
CASREGPVSGNTIYF
>NA|TRBV6-1|TRBJ1-2
CASSVIQGFYGYTF
>NA|TRBV6-6|TRBJ2-1
CASSYSDSNEQFF